The rows below give T cell receptor beta chains drawn from one sample of a study of T-cell memory formation after mild COVID-19. TCRdb recomputed calls from the 5' RACE reads with MiXCR, one row per CDR3 protein. There are about 40,000 distinct CDR3 sequences in the sample; 10% to 12% occur only once, and roughly 27% lies in the top ten. Source material: PBMCs or a T cell subset sorted from them (not recorded which). These receptor sequences come from a man younger than 35 who had mild COVID-19 (a few samples of this study predate the infection). Cell type and time point are not known. Each CDR3 is given with its conserved first and last residue. The order of the fields is D gene, clone size, V gene, J gene, CDR3 DNA, CDR3 protein. D genes are given only for firm matches. Rows give clone size only sometimes, using once, few, many, or a class for an expanded clone.

.	.	TRBV25-1	TRBJ2-1	TGTGCCAGCAGCAGGGGGGACTATGAGCAGTTCTTC	CASSRGDYEQFF
TRBD1	many	TRBV27	TRBJ2-7	TGTGCCAGCAGGGGGGGACAGGGCTACGAGCAGTACTTC	CASRGGQGYEQYF
.	many	TRBV29-1	TRBJ2-4	TGCAGCGTTGAAGAGGGACCTCGGGACATTCAGTACTTC	CSVEEGPRDIQYF
.	few	TRBV19	TRBJ1-1	TGTGCCAGTAGGGGAGGGAACACTGAAGCTTTCTTT	CASRGGNTEAFF
.	many	TRBV12-3/TRBV12-4	TRBJ2-6	TGTGCCAGCAGCCCCTCCACAGGGTCCGGGGCCAACGTCCTGACTTTC	CASSPSTGSGANVLTF
.	many	TRBV5-6	TRBJ2-3	TGTGCCAGCAGCTCTGGCCTAGACGCTAGCACAGATACGCAGTATTTT	CASSSGLDASTDTQYF
TRBD2	many	TRBV3-1	TRBJ2-7	TGTGCCAGCAGCCGAGGGACTAGCGGACCCTACGAGCAGTACTTC	CASSRGTSGPYEQYF
.	many	TRBV27	TRBJ1-2	TGTGCCAGCAGTTCCACAGGGACCCATGGCTACACCTTC	CASSSTGTHGYTF
TRBD1	many	TRBV10-3	TRBJ2-5	TGTGCCATCAGAAGGGACAGGGGAAGGGAAGAGACCCAGTACTTC	CAIRRDRGREETQYF
.	many	TRBV7-2	TRBJ1-2	TGTGCCAGCAGCTTAATCAGGGACCAAGGCTACACCTTC	CASSLIRDQGYTF
TRBD1	many	TRBV2	TRBJ1-6	TGTGCCGGACGGACAGGGGGTCTTTCACCCCTCCACTTT	CAGRTGGLSPLHF
.	many	TRBV6-5	TRBJ1-4	TGTGCCAGCGCTGAGGGGAAAGGAAAACTGTTTTTT	CASAEGKGKLFF
.	many	TRBV7-7	TRBJ2-1	TGTGCCAGCAGCTTAGACGGGGTGGATGAGCAGTTCTTC	CASSLDGVDEQFF
.	few	TRBV19	TRBJ1-2	TGTGCCAGTAGCCGAAAACAGGGTGTGGATGGCTACACCTTC	CASSRKQGVDGYTF
TRBD1	many	TRBV7-8	TRBJ2-5	TGTGCCAGCAGCTGGGGACAGGGGAGAGGACAGACCCAGTACTTC	CASSWGQGRGQTQYF
.	many	TRBV4-1	TRBJ2-3	TGCGCCAGCAGCCAAGACAGCACAGATACGCAGTATTTT	CASSQDSTDTQYF
.	many	TRBV6-5	TRBJ2-7	TGTGCCAGCAGCCCCCGTTATTCCTTGGAGCAGTACTTC	CASSPRYSLEQYF
.	.	TRBV7-8	TRBJ2-1	TGTGCCAGCAGCGTCCTCCGGGGCTCGCTCTCCTACAATGAGCAGTTCTTC	CASSVLRGSLSYNEQFF
.	many	TRBV10-3	TRBJ2-5	TGTGCCATCAGTGATGGGTTAACCCAGTACTTC	CAISDGLTQYF
TRBD1	many	TRBV9	TRBJ1-6	TGTGCCAGCAGCGGACAGGGGAATTCACCCCTCCACTTT	CASSGQGNSPLHF
.	many	TRBV5-1	TRBJ2-5	TGCGCCAGCAGCCCGCAAGGTCGGGTCCAAGAGACCCAGTACTTC	CASSPQGRVQETQYF
TRBD2	many	TRBV12-3/TRBV12-4	TRBJ2-3	TGTGCCAGCAGCTCCCGGACTAGCGGGGGGCGGGGTACGCAGTATTTT	CASSSRTSGGRGTQYF
TRBD2	many	TRBV7-2	TRBJ2-1	TGTGCCAGCAGAAAGGGACTAGCGAGAACCTACAATGAGCAGTTCTTC	CASRKGLARTYNEQFF
TRBD1	many	TRBV6-5	TRBJ2-1	TGTGCCAGCACCACGGGACAGGGGGGGAATGAGCAGTTCTTC	CASTTGQGGNEQFF
TRBD2	many	TRBV29-1	TRBJ2-1	TGCAGCGTTGATGGGACTAGCGGGGGGAGCTCCTACAATGAGCAGTTCTTC	CSVDGTSGGSSYNEQFF
.	few	TRBV7-2	TRBJ1-1	TGTGCCAGCAGCTTCCAGGGGTGGGACACTGAAGCTTTCTTT	CASSFQGWDTEAFF
TRBD2	.	TRBV28	TRBJ2-2	TGTGCCAGCAGTTTTAGGCGGGGGGGCCCCACCGGGGAGCTGTTTTTT	CASSFRRGGPTGELFF
.	many	TRBV11-2	TRBJ2-7	TGTGCCAGCAGCTTTTTGGGACCCGGGATCGAGCAGTACTTC	CASSFLGPGIEQYF
TRBD1	many	TRBV4-2	TRBJ1-1	TGTGCCAGCAGCCAAGGACAGGGGCCCACTGAAGCTTTCTTT	CASSQGQGPTEAFF
.	many	TRBV7-3	TRBJ1-2	TGTGCCAGCAGCTTAGAGGGTGGCTATGGCTACACCTTC	CASSLEGGYGYTF
.	.	TRBV24-1	TRBJ2-1	TGTGCCACCGGAGGAACGCCGAATGAGCAGTTCTTC	CATGGTPNEQFF
TRBD1	many	TRBV12-3/TRBV12-4	TRBJ1-3	TGTGCCAGCAGTACCGGACAGGGCCCGTACGCTGGAAACACCATATATTTT	CASSTGQGPYAGNTIYF
.	few	TRBV4-3	TRBJ2-2	TGCGCCAGCAGCCAAGATAGAGGGGGGGCCGGGGAGCTGTTTTTT	CASSQDRGGAGELFF
.	many	TRBV2	TRBJ1-4	TGTGCCAGCAGTCCCTTGGAGACGGGTGTCCATTTT	CASSPLETGVHF
TRBD2	.	TRBV24-1	TRBJ2-3	TGTGCCACCAGTGATTCCCGTGCTAGCGGGGGCACAGATACGCAGTATTTT	CATSDSRASGGTDTQYF
.	.	TRBV9	TRBJ1-2	TGTGCCAGCAGCGTAGGGGCAGGGGACGGCTACACCTTC	CASSVGAGDGYTF
.	many	TRBV5-1	TRBJ1-2	TGCGCCAGCAGCTACGGAGGGAACTATGGCTACACCTTC	CASSYGGNYGYTF
.	many	TRBV4-3	TRBJ2-2	TGCGCCAGCAGCCAAGAATCTCCGCAGGCCGGGGAGCTGTTTTTT	CASSQESPQAGELFF
.	many	TRBV7-2	TRBJ1-2	TGTGCCAGCAGCTTAGCGCCAGGGGCCGTTGGCTACACCTTC	CASSLAPGAVGYTF
.	many	TRBV12-5	TRBJ2-6	TGTGCTAGTGACGGAGCTGGGGCCAACGTCCTGACTTTC	CASDGAGANVLTF
TRBD1	many	TRBV24-1	TRBJ1-5	TGTGCCACCAGTGTTTCGGGACAGGGCACTCAGCCCCAGCATTTT	CATSVSGQGTQPQHF
TRBD1	.	TRBV12-3/TRBV12-4	TRBJ1-2	TGTGCCAGCAGCCGCCGACGACAGGGGAAATATGGCTACACCTTC	CASSRRRQGKYGYTF
.	many	TRBV5-1	TRBJ2-5	TGCGCCAGCAGCTTGGGATTAGAGGAGACCCAGTACTTC	CASSLGLEETQYF
.	.	TRBV5-4	TRBJ1-1	TGTGCCAGCAGCGGGACTCCTCAGAACACTGAAGCTTTCTTT	CASSGTPQNTEAFF
TRBD2	many	TRBV7-2	TRBJ2-7	TGTGCCAGCAGCTTGTACCCAGCGGGGGGCTCCTACGAGCAGTACTTC	CASSLYPAGGSYEQYF
.	few	TRBV19	TRBJ1-2	TGTGCCAGTAGTATCGATGGTGACCTTTATGGCTACACCTTC	CASSIDGDLYGYTF
.	few	TRBV4-2	TRBJ1-5	TGTGCCAGCAGCCAACGGGACGGTTATAGCAATCAGCCCCAGCATTTT	CASSQRDGYSNQPQHF